This T cell receptor (beta chain) comes out of a study of T cells after yellow fever vaccination. TCRdb independently ran MiXCR on the 5' RACE reads; one entry per CDR3 protein. In the table there are 300,000 to 400,000 distinct CDR3 sequences, roughly 8.4% of which are singletons. Turning to this clonotype: An end of the junction does not agree with germline; a read error may underlie this.

The CDR3 is made up of 14 amino acids. CDR1 and CDR2 from the germline V gene are SGHDT and YYEEEE. The rearrangement joins TRBV5-6 to TRBJ2-1; either TRBD1 or TRBD2 may supply D (5 bases each). This TCR derives from a man between 18 and 29 years old who received the YFV17D yellow fever vaccine. This material consisted of PBMCs, taken about 41 days after the first yellow fever vaccination. The CDR3 DNA is TGTGCCATGGGCCCCGAGGGACGCTACTATGAGCAGTTCTTC. This translates into CAMGPEGRYYEQFF.